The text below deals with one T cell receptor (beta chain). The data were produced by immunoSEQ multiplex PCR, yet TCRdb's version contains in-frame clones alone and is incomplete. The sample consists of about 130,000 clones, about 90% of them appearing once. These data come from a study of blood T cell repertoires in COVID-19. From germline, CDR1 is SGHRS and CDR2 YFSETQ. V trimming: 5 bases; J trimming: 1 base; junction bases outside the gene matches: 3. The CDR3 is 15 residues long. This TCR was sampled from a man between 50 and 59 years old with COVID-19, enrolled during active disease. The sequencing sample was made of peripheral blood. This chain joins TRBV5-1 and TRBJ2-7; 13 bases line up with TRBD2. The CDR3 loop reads CASRVGLAGSYEQYF. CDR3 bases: TGCGCCAGCAGGGTGGGACTAGCGGGGTCCTACGAGCAGTACTTC.